This T cell receptor (beta chain) was recovered during a study of T-cell reconstitution after alpha-beta-depleted transplantation in children. Germline lookup yields CDR1 LGHNA and CDR2 YNFKEQ. V gave up 8 bases and J gave up 5 bases, with 18 bases separating them. The CDR3 has 14 residues. Unique molecular identifiers tagged the TCRbeta library. TCRdb reprocessed the PCR reads via MiXCR and lists one record per CDR3 protein. Seen here are about 610,000 distinct CDR3 sequences, about 10% observed once, and the top ten hold 3.5% to 5%. The sample in question was PBMCs from the stem cell graft donor, obtained from the stem cell graft. J is TRBJ2-5 and V is TRBV4-2; D is possibly TRBD2 (6 bases). The TCR comes from a human donor who donated a stem cell graft to a child with acute myeloid leukemia. The CDR3 region has the DNA TGTGCCAGCGGCCCTGGGCGGGGTACCGAGACCCAGTACTTC. This encodes CASGPGRGTETQYF.